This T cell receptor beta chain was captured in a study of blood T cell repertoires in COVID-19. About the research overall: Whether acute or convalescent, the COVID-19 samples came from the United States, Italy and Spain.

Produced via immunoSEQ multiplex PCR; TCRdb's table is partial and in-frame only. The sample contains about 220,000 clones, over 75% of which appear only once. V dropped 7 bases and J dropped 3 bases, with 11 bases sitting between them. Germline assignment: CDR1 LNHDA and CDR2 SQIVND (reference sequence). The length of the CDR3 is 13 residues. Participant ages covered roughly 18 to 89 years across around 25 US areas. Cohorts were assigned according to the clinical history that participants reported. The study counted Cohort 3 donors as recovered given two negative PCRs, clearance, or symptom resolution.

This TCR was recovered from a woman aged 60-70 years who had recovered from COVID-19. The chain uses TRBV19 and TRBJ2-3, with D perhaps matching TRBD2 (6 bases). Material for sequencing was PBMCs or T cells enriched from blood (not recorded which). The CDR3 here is CASTRGRTDTQYF. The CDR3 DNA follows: TGTGCCAGTACCCGTGGGAGGACAGATACGCAGTATTTT.